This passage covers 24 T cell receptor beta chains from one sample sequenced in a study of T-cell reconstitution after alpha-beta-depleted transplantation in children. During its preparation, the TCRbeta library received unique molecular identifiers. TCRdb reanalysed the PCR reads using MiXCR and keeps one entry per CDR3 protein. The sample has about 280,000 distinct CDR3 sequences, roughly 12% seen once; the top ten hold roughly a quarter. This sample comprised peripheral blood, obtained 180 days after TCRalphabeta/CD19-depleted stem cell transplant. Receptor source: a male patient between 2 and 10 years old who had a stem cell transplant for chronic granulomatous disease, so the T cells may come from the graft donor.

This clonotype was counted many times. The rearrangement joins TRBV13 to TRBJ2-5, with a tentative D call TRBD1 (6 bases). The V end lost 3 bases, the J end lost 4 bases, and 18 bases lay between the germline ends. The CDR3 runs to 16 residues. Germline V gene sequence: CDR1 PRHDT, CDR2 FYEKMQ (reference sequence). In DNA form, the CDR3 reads TGTGCCAGCAGCTTTAGCAGGGGCAGGGTGGGAGAGACCCAGTACTTC. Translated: CASSFSRGRVGETQYF.

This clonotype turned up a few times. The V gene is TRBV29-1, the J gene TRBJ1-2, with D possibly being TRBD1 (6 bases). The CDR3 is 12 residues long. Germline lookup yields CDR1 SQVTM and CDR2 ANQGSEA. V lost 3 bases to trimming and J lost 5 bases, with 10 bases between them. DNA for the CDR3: TGCAGCGTTGACAGGGGCGGGTATGGCTACACCTTC. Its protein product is CSVDRGGYGYTF.

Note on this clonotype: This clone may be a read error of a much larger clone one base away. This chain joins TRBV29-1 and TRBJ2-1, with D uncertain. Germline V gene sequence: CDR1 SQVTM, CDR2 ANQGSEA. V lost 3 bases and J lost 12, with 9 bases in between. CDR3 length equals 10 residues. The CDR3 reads CSVDFYAQFF. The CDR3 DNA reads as TGCAGCGTTGACTTCTATGCGCAGTTCTTC.

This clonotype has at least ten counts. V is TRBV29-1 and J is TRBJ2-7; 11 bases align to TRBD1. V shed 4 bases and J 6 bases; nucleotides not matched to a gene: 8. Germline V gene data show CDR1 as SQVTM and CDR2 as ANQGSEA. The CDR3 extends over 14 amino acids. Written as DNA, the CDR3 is TGCAGCGTTGGCCAAGGGACAGGGGGGTCCGAGCAGTACTTC. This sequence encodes CSVGQGTGGSEQYF.

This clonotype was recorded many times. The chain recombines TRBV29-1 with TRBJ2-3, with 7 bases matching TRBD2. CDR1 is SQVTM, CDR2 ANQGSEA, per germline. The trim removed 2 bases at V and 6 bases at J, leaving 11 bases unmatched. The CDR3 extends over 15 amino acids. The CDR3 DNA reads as TGCAGCGTTGAATGGAGTCGGCTAGCGGTCGATACGCAGTATTTT. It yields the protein CSVEWSRLAVDTQYF.

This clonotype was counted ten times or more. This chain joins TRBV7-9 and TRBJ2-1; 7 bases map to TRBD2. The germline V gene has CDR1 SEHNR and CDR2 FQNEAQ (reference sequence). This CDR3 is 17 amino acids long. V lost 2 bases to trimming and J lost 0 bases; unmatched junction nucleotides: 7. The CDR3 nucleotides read TGTGCCAGCAGCTTAAGACTGGGGGGGACCTCCTACAATGAGCAGTTCTTC. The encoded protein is CASSLRLGGTSYNEQFF.

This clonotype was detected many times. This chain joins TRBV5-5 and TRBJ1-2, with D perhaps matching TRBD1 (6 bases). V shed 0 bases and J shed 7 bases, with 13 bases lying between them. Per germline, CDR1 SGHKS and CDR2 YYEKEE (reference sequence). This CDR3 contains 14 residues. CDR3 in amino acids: CASSLGYRAGGYTF. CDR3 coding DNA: TGTGCCAGCAGCTTGGGATACAGGGCGGGTGGCTACACCTTC.

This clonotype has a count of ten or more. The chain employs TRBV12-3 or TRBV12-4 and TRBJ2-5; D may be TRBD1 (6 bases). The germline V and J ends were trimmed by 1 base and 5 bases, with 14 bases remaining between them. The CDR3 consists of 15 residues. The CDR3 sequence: CASSLGQERGETQYF. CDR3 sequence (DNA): TGTGCCAGCAGTTTAGGACAGGAGAGAGGGGAGACCCAGTACTTC.

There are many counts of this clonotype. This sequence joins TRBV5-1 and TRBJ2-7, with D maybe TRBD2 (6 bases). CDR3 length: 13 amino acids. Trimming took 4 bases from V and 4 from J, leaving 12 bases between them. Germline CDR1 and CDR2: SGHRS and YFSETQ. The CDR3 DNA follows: TGCGCCAGCAGCCACAAAGGAGGGTACGAGCAGTACTTC. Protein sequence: CASSHKGGYEQYF.

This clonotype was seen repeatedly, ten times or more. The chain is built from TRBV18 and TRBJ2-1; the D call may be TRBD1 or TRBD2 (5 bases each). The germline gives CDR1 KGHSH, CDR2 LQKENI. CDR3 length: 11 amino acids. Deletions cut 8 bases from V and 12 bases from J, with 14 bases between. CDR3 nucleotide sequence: TGTGCCAGCCGGATGGACGGGACGCAGTTCTTC. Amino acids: CASRMDGTQFF. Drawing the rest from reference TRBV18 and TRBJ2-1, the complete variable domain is NAGVMQNPRHLVRRRGQEARLRCSPMKGHSHVYWYRQLPEEGLKFMVYLQKENIIDESGMPKERFSAEFPKEGPSILRIQQVVRGDSAAYFCASRMDGTQFFGPGTRLTVL.

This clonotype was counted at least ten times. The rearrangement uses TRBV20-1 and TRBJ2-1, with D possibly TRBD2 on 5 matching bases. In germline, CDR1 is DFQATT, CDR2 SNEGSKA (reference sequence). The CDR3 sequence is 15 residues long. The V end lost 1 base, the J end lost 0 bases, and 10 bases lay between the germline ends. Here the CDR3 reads CSARGEGSSYNEQFF. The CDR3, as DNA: TGCAGTGCTAGAGGCGAGGGCAGCTCCTACAATGAGCAGTTCTTC.

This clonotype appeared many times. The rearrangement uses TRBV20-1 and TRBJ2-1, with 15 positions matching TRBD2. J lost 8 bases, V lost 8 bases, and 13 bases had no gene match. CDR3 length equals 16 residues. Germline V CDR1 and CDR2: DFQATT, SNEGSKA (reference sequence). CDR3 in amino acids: CSTSRTSGGAVDEQFF. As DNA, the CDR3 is TGCAGTACTTCCCGGACTAGCGGGGGGGCCGTGGATGAGCAGTTCTTC.

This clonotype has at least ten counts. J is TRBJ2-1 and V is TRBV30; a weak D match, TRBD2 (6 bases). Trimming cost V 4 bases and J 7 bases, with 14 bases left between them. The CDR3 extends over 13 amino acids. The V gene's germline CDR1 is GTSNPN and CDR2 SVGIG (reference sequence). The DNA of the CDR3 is TGTGCCTGGACAGGGTGGGGGGTAAATGAGCAGTTCTTC. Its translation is CAWTGWGVNEQFF.

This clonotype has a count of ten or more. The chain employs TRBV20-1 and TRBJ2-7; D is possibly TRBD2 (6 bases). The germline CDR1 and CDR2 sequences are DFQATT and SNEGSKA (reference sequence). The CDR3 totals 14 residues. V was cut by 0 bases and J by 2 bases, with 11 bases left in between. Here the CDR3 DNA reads TGCAGTGCTAGAGATGCGGGAACGCCCTACGAGCAGTACTTC. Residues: CSARDAGTPYEQYF.

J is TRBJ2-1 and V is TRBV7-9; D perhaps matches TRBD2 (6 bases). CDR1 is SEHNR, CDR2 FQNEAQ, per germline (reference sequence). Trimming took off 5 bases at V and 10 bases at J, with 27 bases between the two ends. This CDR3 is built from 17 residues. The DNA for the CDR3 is TGTGCCAGCAGCCCATTGTATCGAGGAATGCGGGGTGGGGAGCAGTTCTTC. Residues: CASSPLYRGMRGGEQFF.

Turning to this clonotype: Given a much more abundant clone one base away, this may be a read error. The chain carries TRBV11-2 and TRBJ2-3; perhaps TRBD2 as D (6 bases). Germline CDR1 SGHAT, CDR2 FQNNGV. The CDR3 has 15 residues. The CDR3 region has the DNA TGTGCCAGCAGCTTACGGAGGGTTAGCACACATACGCAGTATTTT. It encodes CASSLRRVSTHTQYF.

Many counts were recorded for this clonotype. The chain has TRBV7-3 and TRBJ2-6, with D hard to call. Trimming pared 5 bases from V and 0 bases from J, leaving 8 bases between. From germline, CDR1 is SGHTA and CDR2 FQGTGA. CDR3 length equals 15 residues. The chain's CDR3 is CASSHDSSGANVLTF. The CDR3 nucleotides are TGTGCCAGCAGCCACGATAGCTCTGGGGCCAACGTCCTGACTTTC.

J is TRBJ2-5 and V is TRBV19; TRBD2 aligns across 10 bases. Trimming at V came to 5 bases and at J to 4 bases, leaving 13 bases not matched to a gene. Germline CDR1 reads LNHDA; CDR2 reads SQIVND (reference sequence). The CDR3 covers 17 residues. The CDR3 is CASSSNLAGVLGETQYF. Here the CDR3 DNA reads TGTGCCAGTAGTTCTAACCTAGCGGGGGTCCTTGGAGAGACCCAGTACTTC. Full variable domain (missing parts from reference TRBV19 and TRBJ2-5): DGGITQSPKYLFRKEGQNVTLSCEQNLNHDAMYWYRQDPGQGLRLIYYSQIVNDFQKGDIAEGYSVSREKKESFPLTVTSAQKNPTAFYLCASSSNLAGVLGETQYFGPGTRLLVL.

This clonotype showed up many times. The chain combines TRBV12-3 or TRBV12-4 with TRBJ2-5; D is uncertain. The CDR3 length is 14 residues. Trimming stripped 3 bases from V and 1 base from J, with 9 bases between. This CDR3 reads CASSFLAGQETQYF. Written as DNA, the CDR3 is TGTGCCAGCAGTTTTCTTGCCGGCCAAGAGACCCAGTACTTC.

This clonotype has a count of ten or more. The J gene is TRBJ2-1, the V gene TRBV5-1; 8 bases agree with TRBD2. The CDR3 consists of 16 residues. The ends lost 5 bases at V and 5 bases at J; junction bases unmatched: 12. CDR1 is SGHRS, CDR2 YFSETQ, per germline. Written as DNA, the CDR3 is TGCGCCAGCAGACGTGAACTCCAGCGGGGGCACAATGAGCAGTTCTTC. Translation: CASRRELQRGHNEQFF.

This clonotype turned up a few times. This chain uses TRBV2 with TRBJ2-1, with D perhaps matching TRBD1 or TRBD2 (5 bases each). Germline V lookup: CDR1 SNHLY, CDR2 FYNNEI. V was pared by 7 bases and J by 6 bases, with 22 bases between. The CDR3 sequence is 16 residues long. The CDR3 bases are TGTGCCAGCAACTACGAGGGGCGGAGCCTCGCCAATGAGCAGTTCTTC. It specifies CASNYEGRSLANEQFF.

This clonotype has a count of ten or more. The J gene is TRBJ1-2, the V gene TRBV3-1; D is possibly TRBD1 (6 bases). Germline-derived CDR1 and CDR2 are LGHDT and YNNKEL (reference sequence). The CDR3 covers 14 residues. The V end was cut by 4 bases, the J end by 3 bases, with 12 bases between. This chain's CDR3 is CASSPGAGDYGYTF. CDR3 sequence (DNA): TGTGCCAGCAGCCCGGGGGCAGGAGACTATGGCTACACCTTC.

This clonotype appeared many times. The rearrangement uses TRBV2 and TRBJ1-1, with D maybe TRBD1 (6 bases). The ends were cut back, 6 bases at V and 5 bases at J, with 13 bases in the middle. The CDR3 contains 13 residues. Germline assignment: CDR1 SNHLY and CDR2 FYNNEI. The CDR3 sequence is CASRGGLLTEAFF. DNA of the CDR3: TGTGCCAGCAGAGGGGGACTTTTGACTGAAGCTTTCTTT.

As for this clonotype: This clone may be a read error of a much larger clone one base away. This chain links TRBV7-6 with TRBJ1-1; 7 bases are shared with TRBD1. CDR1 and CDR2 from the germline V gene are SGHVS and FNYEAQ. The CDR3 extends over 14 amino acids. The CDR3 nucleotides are TGTTCCAGCAGCTTGGGACAGCCAAACACTGAAGCTTTCTTT. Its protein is CSSSLGQPNTEAFF.